This T cell receptor beta chain was profiled in a study of vaccination and CD4 T cells after COVID-19. Comments on this clonotype: The antigen is undetermined.

An Oncomine TCR Beta short-read assay was used to sequence the DNA from cultured CD4+ T cells. TCRdb fed the PCR reads into MiXCR, producing one record per CDR3 protein. The table lists around 21,000 distinct CDR3 sequences, around 53% of them singletons. Documented treatment: roughly 10-day PBMC culture with coronavirus spike peptide pools or control peptides (ViraFEST assay). The medium had half its volume replaced with fresh IL-2 medium on days 3 and 7. Per germline, CDR1 LNHDA and CDR2 SQIVND (reference sequence). The CDR3 covers 15 residues. Trimming shortened V by 4 bases and J by 0 bases, and 9 bases separated the two germline ends.

Specimen: CD4+ T cells from blood, cultured in vitro. This rearrangement joins TRBV19 to TRBJ1-4, with a possible D match to TRBD1 (5 bases). The clonotype was recovered from a human donor who had recovered from COVID-19. The CDR3 DNA reads TGTGCCAGTAGTAAAAGGGGAACAACTAATGAAAAACTGTTTTTT. This gives the protein CASSKRGTTNEKLFF.